This T cell receptor beta chain is drawn from a study of blood T cell repertoires in COVID-19. On the study more broadly: Sites in the United States, Italy and Spain provided acute and convalescent COVID-19 samples.

Generated by immunoSEQ multiplex PCR, the TCRdb table keeps only in-frame clones and is missing some. The sample yields about 59,000 clones, around 87% seen once. Trimming pared 5 bases from V and 0 bases from J, leaving 14 bases between. The CDR3 is 15 residues long. The germline gives CDR1 LNHDA, CDR2 SQIVND (reference sequence). Sequenced input: peripheral blood. V gene TRBV19 combines with J gene TRBJ2-7; a weak D match, TRBD1 (6 bases). This TCR derives from a man aged 55 to 69 with active or convalescent COVID-19. In DNA form, the CDR3 reads TGTGCCAGTAGTCCACCGGGACAACTCTCCTACGAGCAGTACTTC. Protein sequence: CASSPPGQLSYEQYF.